One T cell receptor (beta chain) is described in this entry. What it binds is not known. This sample is part of a study of cytomegalovirus exposure and HLA in healthy donors. With 60 Vbeta and 13 Jbeta primers, the PCR was carried out. Generated by immunoSEQ multiplex PCR, the TCRdb table keeps only in-frame clones and is missing some. The table records 150,000 to 200,000 clones, about 75% of them present only once. Broader study findings: In a later analysis, TCR beta V- and J-gene trimming showed a link to a missense DCLRE1C variant. Reportedly, a later analysis found an Asian-associated ancestry cluster had fewer N-insertions than the roughly 670-donor mean.

CDR3 length: 16 amino acids. Trimming left V 5 bases short and J 2 bases short, with 18 bases between. Germline V gene sequence: CDR1 MDHEN, CDR2 SYDVKM. Material for sequencing was PBMCs. The genes are TRBV28 and TRBJ2-5; TRBD2 is a possible D gene (6 bases). This receptor was taken from a man aged 18 to 29 in good health and CMV-seropositive. The CDR3 reads CASSAPGGPLQETQYF. CDR3 sequence (DNA): TGTGCCAGCAGTGCTCCCGGAGGGCCCTTACAAGAGACCCAGTACTTC.